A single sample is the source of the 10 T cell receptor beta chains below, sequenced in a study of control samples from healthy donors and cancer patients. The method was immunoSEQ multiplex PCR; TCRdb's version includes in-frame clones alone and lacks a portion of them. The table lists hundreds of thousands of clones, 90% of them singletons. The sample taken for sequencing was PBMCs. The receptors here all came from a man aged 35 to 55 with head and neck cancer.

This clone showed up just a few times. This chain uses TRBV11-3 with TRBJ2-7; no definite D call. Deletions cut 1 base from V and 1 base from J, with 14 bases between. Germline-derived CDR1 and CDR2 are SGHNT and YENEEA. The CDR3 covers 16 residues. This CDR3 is CASSLGTGLSSYEQYF. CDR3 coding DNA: TGTGCCAGCAGCTTAGGAACCGGGCTATCGTCCTACGAGCAGTACTTC.

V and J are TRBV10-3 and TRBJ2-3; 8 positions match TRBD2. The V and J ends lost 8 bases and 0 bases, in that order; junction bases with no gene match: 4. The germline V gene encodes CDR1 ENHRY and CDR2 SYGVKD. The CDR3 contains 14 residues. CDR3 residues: CAIRAGASTDTQYF. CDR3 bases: TGTGCCATCCGAGCGGGGGCAAGCACAGATACGCAGTATTTT.

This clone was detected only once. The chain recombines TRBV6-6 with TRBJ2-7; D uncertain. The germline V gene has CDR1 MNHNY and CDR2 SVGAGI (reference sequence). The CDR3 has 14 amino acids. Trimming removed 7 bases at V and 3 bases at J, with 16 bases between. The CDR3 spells CASTLQVQVYEQYF. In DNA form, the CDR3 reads TGTGCCAGCACCCTCCAGGTGCAGGTCTACGAGCAGTACTTC.

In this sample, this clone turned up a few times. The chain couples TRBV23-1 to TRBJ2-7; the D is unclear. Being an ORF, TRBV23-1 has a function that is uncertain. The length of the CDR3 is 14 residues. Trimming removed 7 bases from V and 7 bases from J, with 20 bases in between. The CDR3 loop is CASTTTAPGLEQYF. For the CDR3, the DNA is TGCGCCAGCACAACGACCGCGCCGGGTTTGGAGCAGTACTTC.

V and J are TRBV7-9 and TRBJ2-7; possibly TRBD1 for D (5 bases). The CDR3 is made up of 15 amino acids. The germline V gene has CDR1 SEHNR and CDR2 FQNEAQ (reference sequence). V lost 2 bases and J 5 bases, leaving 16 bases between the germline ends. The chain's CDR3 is CASSLFLQGKNEQYF. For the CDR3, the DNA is TGTGCCAGCAGCTTATTCTTGCAGGGTAAAAACGAGCAGTACTTC.

CDR3 in amino acids: CASLKSGHPYEQYF. Here the CDR3 DNA reads TGTGCCAGCCTTAAATCGGGGCACCCCTACGAGCAGTACTTC. The gene calls are TRBV3-1 (or the pseudogene TRBV3-2) and TRBJ2-7; D is tentatively TRBD1 or TRBD2 (5 bases each). V was trimmed by 8 bases and J by 2 bases, leaving 16 bases between them. The CDR3 totals 14 residues. Germline loops: CDR1 LGHDT, CDR2 YNNKEL (reference sequence).

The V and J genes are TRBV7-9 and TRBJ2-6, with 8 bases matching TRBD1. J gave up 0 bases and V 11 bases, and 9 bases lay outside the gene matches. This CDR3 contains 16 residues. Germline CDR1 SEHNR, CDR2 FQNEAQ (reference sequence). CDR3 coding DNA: TGTGCCGGAAGGACAGGGAACCCCTCTGGGGCCAACGTCCTGACTTTC. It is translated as CAGRTGNPSGANVLTF.

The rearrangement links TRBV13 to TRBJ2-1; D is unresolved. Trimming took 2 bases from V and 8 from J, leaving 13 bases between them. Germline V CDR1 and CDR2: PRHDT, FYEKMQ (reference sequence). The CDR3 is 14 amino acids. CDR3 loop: CASSLYLMRHEQFF. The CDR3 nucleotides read TGTGCCAGCAGCTTATATCTTATGAGGCATGAGCAGTTCTTC.

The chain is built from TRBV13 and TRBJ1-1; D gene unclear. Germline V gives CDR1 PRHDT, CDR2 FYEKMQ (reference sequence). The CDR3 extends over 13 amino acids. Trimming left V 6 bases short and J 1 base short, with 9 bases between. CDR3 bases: TGTGCCAGCAGGCCCCTACGGAACACTGAAGCTTTCTTT. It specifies CASRPLRNTEAFF.

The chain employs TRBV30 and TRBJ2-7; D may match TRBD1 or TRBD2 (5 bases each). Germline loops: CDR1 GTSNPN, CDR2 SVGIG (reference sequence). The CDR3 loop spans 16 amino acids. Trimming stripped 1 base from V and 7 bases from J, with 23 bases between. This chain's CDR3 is CAWSDELGPNSGEQYF. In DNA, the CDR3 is TGTGCCTGGAGTGACGAGCTGGGACCCAACTCAGGGGAGCAGTACTTC.